A selection of T cell receptor beta chains follows, all from one sample in a study of cytomegalovirus exposure and HLA in healthy donors. Clones were sequenced by immunoSEQ multiplex PCR, and TCRdb holds only the in-frame ones, with some missing. This sample yields 140,000 to 150,000 clones, of which 66% are seen a single time; 6.5% belongs to the top ten. Material: PBMCs. All receptors derive from a woman aged 55-70 years in good health and CMV-seronegative. The CDR3 runs from the conserved cysteine through the conserved F or W. The order of the fields is CDR3 length, V gene, J gene, clone size, D gene, CDR3 protein, CDR3 DNA. D genes are given only for firm matches. Clone size appears in some rows only: once, few, many, or a class for an expanded clone.

length: 16; V: TRBV5-1; J: TRBJ2-3; size: -; D: TRBD2; CDR3: CASSPLGGVSTDTQYF; DNA: TGCGCCAGCAGCCCACTTGGGGGGGTCAGCACAGATACGCAGTATTTT
length: 14; V: TRBV7-2; J: TRBJ2-2; size: -; D: TRBD1; CDR3: CASSPGTGGGELFF; DNA: TGTGCCAGCAGCCCCGGGACAGGGGGCGGGGAGCTGTTTTTT
length: 14; V: TRBV11-2; J: TRBJ1-1; size: -; D: -; CDR3: CASSLGSSATEAFF; DNA: TGTGCCAGCAGCTTAGGGTCGAGTGCAACTGAAGCTTTCTTT
length: 15; V: TRBV18; J: TRBJ1-3; size: -; D: -; CDR3: CASSPNQYSGNTIYF; DNA: TGTGCCAGCTCACCAAATCAGTACTCTGGAAACACCATATATTTT
length: 13; V: TRBV5-4; J: TRBJ1-5; size: -; D: -; CDR3: CASSLDRDQPQHF; DNA: TGTGCCAGCAGCTTGGACAGGGATCAGCCCCAGCATTTT
length: 14; V: TRBV18; J: TRBJ2-1; size: -; D: -; CDR3: CASSPISGHNEQFF; DNA: TGTGCCAGCTCACCTATTTCAGGGCACAATGAGCAGTTCTTC
length: 16; V: TRBV7-9; J: TRBJ1-3; size: once; D: -; CDR3: CSSTPPGGVTGNTIYF; DNA: TGTTCCAGCACCCCACCGGGGGGGGTGACTGGAAACACCATATATTTT
length: 15; V: TRBV15; J: TRBJ2-1; size: -; D: TRBD2; CDR3: CATSRATTSRNEQFF; DNA: TGTGCCACCAGCAGAGCGACGACTAGCAGGAATGAGCAGTTCTTC
length: 15; V: TRBV6-1; J: TRBJ2-7; size: -; D: -; CDR3: CASRGSGQGKNEQYF; DNA: TGTGCCAGCAGGGGGTCAGGGCAGGGGAAGAACGAGCAGTACTTC
length: 14; V: TRBV6-1; J: TRBJ2-3; size: -; D: -; CDR3: CASSRERGTDTQYF; DNA: TGTGCCAGCTCGAGGGAGAGGGGCACAGATACGCAGTATTTT
length: 16; V: TRBV9; J: TRBJ2-5; size: -; D: TRBD2; CDR3: CASSVEGLAGGETQYF; DNA: TGTGCCAGCAGCGTAGAGGGACTAGCGGGAGGAGAGACCCAGTACTTC
length: 15; V: TRBV19; J: TRBJ1-5; size: -; D: -; CDR3: CASSMGPHSNQPQHF; DNA: TGTGCCAGTAGTATGGGGCCCCATAGCAATCAGCCCCAGCATTTT
length: 14; V: TRBV5-1; J: TRBJ2-3; size: once; D: TRBD2; CDR3: CASVSGIPPDTQYF; DNA: TGCGCCAGCGTGAGCGGGATTCCCCCAGATACGCAGTATTTT
length: 16; V: TRBV19; J: TRBJ1-3; size: few; D: TRBD1; CDR3: CASSTTGQSSGNTIYF; DNA: TGTGCCAGTAGTACGACAGGGCAGAGCTCTGGAAACACCATATATTTT
length: 13; V: TRBV5-6; J: TRBJ1-2; size: -; D: -; CDR3: CASSLAGRDGYTF; DNA: TGTGCCAGCAGCTTGGCAGGGAGGGATGGCTACACCTTC
length: 16; V: TRBV28; J: TRBJ1-1; size: -; D: TRBD1; CDR3: CASSLPPGTAYTEAFF; DNA: TGTGCCAGCAGTCTACCACCCGGGACAGCCTACACTGAAGCTTTCTTT
length: 14; V: TRBV19; J: TRBJ2-7; size: -; D: TRBD1; CDR3: CASSIQGQAYEQYF; DNA: TGTGCCAGTAGTATCCAGGGACAGGCCTACGAGCAGTACTTC
length: 12; V: TRBV6-5; J: TRBJ2-3; size: -; D: -; CDR3: CASRTSTDTQYF; DNA: TGTGCCAGCAGGACTAGCACAGATACGCAGTATTTT